The 21 T cell receptor beta chains listed next were all sequenced from one sample in a study of blood T cell repertoires in COVID-19. This table comes from immunoSEQ multiplex PCR, and its TCRdb copy is limited to in-frame clones, with some not included. This sample has 350,000 to 400,000 clones, with 91% found just once. The sample was PBMCs or T cells enriched from blood (not recorded which). The receptors were gathered from a woman in her forties who had been exposed to COVID-19.

The chain links TRBV19 to TRBJ1-5; D might be TRBD1 (5 bases). The CDR3 has 16 amino acids. In germline, CDR1 is LNHDA, CDR2 SQIVND (reference sequence). With 7 bases removed from V and 0 bases from J, the gap between germline ends came to 16 bases. In DNA form, the CDR3 reads TGTGCCAGTAACGTCCAGGGTCCCCTTAGCAATCAGCCCCAGCATTTT. Its translation: CASNVQGPLSNQPQHF.

This rearrangement joins TRBV19 to TRBJ2-3; no clear D gene. V lost 1 base to trimming and J lost 5 bases, with 16 bases between them. This CDR3 has 16 residues. The germline CDR1 and CDR2 sequences are LNHDA and SQIVND (reference sequence). The CDR3 nucleotides are TGTGCCAGTAGTATAGGTCAGCTTCAGTCGGGAGATACGCAGTATTTT. This sequence encodes CASSIGQLQSGDTQYF. The variable domain in full, completed from reference TRBV19 and TRBJ2-3, reads DGGITQSPKYLFRKEGQNVTLSCEQNLNHDAMYWYRQDPGQGLRLIYYSQIVNDFQKGDIAEGYSVSREKKESFPLTVTSAQKNPTAFYLCASSIGQLQSGDTQYFGPGTRLTVL.

The chain joins TRBV10-3 to TRBJ1-2, with TRBD1 identical over 8 bases. V dropped 5 bases and J dropped 4; count of bases not matched to a gene: 3. The CDR3 loop spans 13 amino acids. Germline loops: CDR1 ENHRY, CDR2 SYGVKD. The CDR3 region has the DNA TGTGCCATCAGTTCAGGGGGCACCTATGGCTACACCTTC. Protein sequence: CAISSGGTYGYTF.

V and J are TRBV27 and TRBJ2-3; 8 nucleotides match TRBD1. V lost 4 bases and J lost 3; bases outside the gene matches: 3. Germline V gene sequence: CDR1 MNHEY, CDR2 SMNVEV (reference sequence). The CDR3 contains 14 residues. The chain's CDR3 is CASSYGQGTDTQYF. The CDR3 DNA reads as TGTGCCAGCAGTTACGGACAGGGAACAGATACGCAGTATTTT.

The chain employs TRBV27 and TRBJ1-5; 12 nucleotides align to TRBD1. The ends lost 3 bases at V and 3 bases at J; junction bases unmatched: 0. Germline-derived CDR1 and CDR2 are MNHEY and SMNVEV (reference sequence). The CDR3 totals 15 residues. Here the CDR3 reads CASSLGQGANQPQHF. CDR3 bases: TGTGCCAGCAGTTTGGGACAGGGGGCCAATCAGCCCCAGCATTTT.

V and J are TRBV19 and TRBJ2-4; 7 positions agree with TRBD1. Germline V gene lookup returns CDR1 LNHDA and CDR2 SQIVND (reference sequence). The CDR3 runs to 17 residues. Losses at the gene ends were 5 bases for V and 2 bases for J; bases not matched to a gene: 12. CDR3 bases: TGTGCCAGTAGTTCAAGAAGGGACAGAAATTCCAAAAACATTCAGTACTTC. Residues: CASSSRRDRNSKNIQYF.

This clone turned up a few times. The rearrangement links TRBV7-3 to TRBJ1-1; the match to TRBD1 covers 7 bases. This CDR3 is built from 13 residues. V lost 3 bases to trimming and J lost 6 bases; unmatched junction nucleotides: 4. In germline, CDR1 is SGHTA, CDR2 FQGTGA. In DNA form, the CDR3 reads TGTGCCAGCAGCTTTGACAGGGAGGCTGAAGCTTTCTTT. It codes for CASSFDREAEAFF. Together with reference TRBV7-3 and TRBJ1-1, the CDR3 gives the full variable domain: GAGVSQTPSNKVTEKGKYVELRCDPISGHTALYWYRQSLGQGPEFLIYFQGTGAADDSGLPNDRFFAVRPEGSVSTLKIQRTERGDSAVYLCASSFDREAEAFFGQGTRLTVV.

V is TRBV5-4 and J is TRBJ1-1, with D unresolved. Trimming pared 0 bases from V and 0 bases from J, leaving 3 bases between. The CDR3 loop spans 13 amino acids. Looked up from germline, CDR1 is SGHNT and CDR2 is YYREEE (reference sequence). CDR3 DNA sequence: TGTGCCAGCAGCTTGGTTATGAACACTGAAGCTTTCTTT. Residues: CASSLVMNTEAFF. Full variable domain (outside the CDR3, taken from reference TRBV5-4 and TRBJ1-1): ETGVTQSPTHLIKTRGQQVTLRCSSQSGHNTVSWYQQALGQGPQFIFQYYREEENGRGNFPPRFSGLQFPNYSSELNVNALELDDSALYLCASSLVMNTEAFFGQGTRLTVV.

The V gene is TRBV10-3, the J gene TRBJ2-3; 7 bases map to TRBD2. V trimming: 4 bases; J trimming: 4 bases; junction bases outside the gene matches: 11. Germline-derived CDR1 and CDR2 are ENHRY and SYGVKD. The CDR3 sequence is 16 residues long. The CDR3 reads CAISGPSSGSSDTQYF. DNA for the CDR3: TGTGCCATCAGTGGGCCATCTAGCGGTTCATCAGATACGCAGTATTTT.

CDR3 residues: CASSRLAGATDTQYF. In DNA, the CDR3 is TGTGCCAGCAGCAGACTAGCGGGGGCCACAGATACGCAGTATTTT. The J gene is TRBJ2-3, the V gene TRBV2, with 12 bases aligning to TRBD2. Germline values: CDR1 SNHLY, CDR2 FYNNEI. This CDR3 comprises 15 residues. V shed 6 bases and J 2 bases; nucleotides not matched to a gene: 3.

The DNA of the CDR3 is TGTGCCAGCAGCTTAGTCGCTAGCGGGACGAGGGAGCAGTTCTTC. Its protein product is CASSLVASGTREQFF. The chain has TRBV7-8 and TRBJ2-1; the match to TRBD2 covers 9 bases. The CDR3 has 15 residues. Unmatched junction bases numbered 8, after V lost 1 base and J lost 10 bases. Germline CDR1 and CDR2: SGHVS and FQNEAQ.

This clone appeared a few times. J is TRBJ1-2 and V is TRBV5-1; D remains unclear. The V gene's germline CDR1 is SGHRS and CDR2 YFSETQ. This CDR3 is 13 amino acids long. V was cut by 2 bases and J by 3 bases, with 8 bases left in between. The chain's CDR3 is CASSLSLDYGYTF. Here the CDR3 DNA reads TGCGCCAGCAGCTTATCACTGGACTATGGCTACACCTTC.

CDR3 residues: CASSAAGTGIYEQYF. CDR3 DNA sequence: TGTGCCAGCAGCGCAGCCGGGACAGGGATCTACGAGCAGTACTTC. V gene TRBV5-5 combines with J gene TRBJ2-7; the match to TRBD1 covers 9 bases. Per the germline V gene, CDR1 is SGHKS and CDR2 is YYEKEE (reference sequence). Unmatched junction bases numbered 8, after V lost 4 bases and J lost 3 bases. CDR3 length: 15 residues.

The genes are TRBV11-3 and TRBJ2-2; D gene uncertain. V shed 1 base and J shed 8 bases, with 5 bases lying between them. This CDR3 is built from 12 residues. Germline values: CDR1 SGHNT, CDR2 YENEEA. This CDR3 reads CASSLVEGELFF. The CDR3 coding sequence is TGTGCCAGCAGCTTAGTTGAGGGGGAGCTGTTTTTT.

The rearrangement uses TRBV6-5 and TRBJ2-1, with TRBD1 matching over 7 bases. Germline CDR1 reads MNHEY; CDR2 reads SVGAGI. V dropped 2 bases and J dropped 5; count of bases not matched to a gene: 6. The CDR3 totals 15 residues. CDR3 sequence reads: CASSYDRVRDNEQFF. In nucleotides, the CDR3 is TGTGCCAGCAGTTACGACAGGGTGAGGGACAATGAGCAGTTCTTC.

In DNA form, the CDR3 reads TGTGCCAGCAGAGACAGGGGACCGGGGGAGCAGTACTTC. Protein sequence: CASRDRGPGEQYF. The rearrangement uses TRBV6-5 and TRBJ2-7; TRBD1 matches 8 bases. Germline lookup yields CDR1 MNHEY and CDR2 SVGAGI. V gave up 6 bases and J gave up 7 bases; unmatched junction bases: 8. This CDR3 region has 13 residues.

The rearrangement links TRBV2 to TRBJ1-1, with no clear D. V was clipped by 5 bases and J by 11 bases, with 9 bases between them. The CDR3 runs 10 residues. The germline V gene encodes CDR1 SNHLY and CDR2 FYNNEI. CDR3 coding DNA: TGTGCCAGCAGTCGAATCGGGGCTTTCTTT. Protein sequence: CASSRIGAFF.

The J gene is TRBJ1-2, the V gene TRBV19; 9 positions match TRBD1. Trimming took 7 bases from V and 6 from J; bases not matched to a gene: 9. This CDR3 has 14 residues. Germline CDR1 and CDR2: LNHDA and SQIVND (reference sequence). Here the CDR3 DNA reads TGTGCCAGTATCAGGACAGGGGCGTCCCATGGCTACACCTTC. It specifies CASIRTGASHGYTF.

The V call is TRBV5-1, the J call TRBJ1-2; 11 bases map to TRBD1. The J segment lost 8 bases and the V segment lost 6 bases, leaving 9 bases of the junction unmatched. From germline, CDR1 is SGHRS and CDR2 YFSETQ. The CDR3 loop spans 14 amino acids. CDR3 DNA: TGCGCCAGCACCTATTCGGGACAGGGGGAAGGCTACACCTTC. Amino acid sequence: CASTYSGQGEGYTF. Variable domain in full (rest from reference TRBV5-1 and TRBJ1-2): KAGVTQTPRYLIKTRGQQVTLSCSPISGHRSVSWYQQTPGQGLQFLFEYFSETQRNKGNFPGRFSGRQFSNSRSEMNVSTLELGDSALYLCASTYSGQGEGYTFGSGTRLTVV.

This clone was detected a few times. The gene calls are TRBV19 and TRBJ2-7; tentatively, D is TRBD1 (6 bases). V dropped 3 bases and J dropped 0 bases, with 9 bases sitting between them. The CDR3 consists of 14 residues. CDR1 and CDR2 (germline): LNHDA, SQIVND (reference sequence). The CDR3 loop reads CASSIRGLSYEQYF. The CDR3 coding sequence is TGTGCCAGTAGTATCAGGGGCCTCTCCTACGAGCAGTACTTC.

V usage is TRBV7-9 and J usage is TRBJ1-2; TRBD1 is a possible D gene (6 bases). Germline CDR1 reads SEHNR; CDR2 reads FQNEAQ (reference sequence). CDR3 length: 14 amino acids. Trimming pared 5 bases from V and 0 bases from J, leaving 10 bases between. The CDR3 spells CASSSTGSNYGYTF. The CDR3 coding sequence is TGTGCCAGCAGCAGCACAGGGTCTAACTATGGCTACACCTTC.